This T cell receptor (beta chain) is drawn from a study of blood T cell repertoires in COVID-19. Study background: Sample material is recorded as cDNA or gDNA derived from T cells, B-cell-depleted T cells, or PBMCs.

Germline V gene lookup returns CDR1 WSHSY and CDR2 SAAADI. The V end was cut by 0 bases, the J end by 5 bases, with 17 bases between. The CDR3 extends over 16 amino acids. The assay was immunoSEQ multiplex PCR, and TCRdb's table has in-frame clones only and misses some. The sample holds 130,000 or so clones, approximately 89% seen once. A few counts support this clone. The material sequenced was peripheral blood. V is TRBV10-2 and J is TRBJ2-7; maybe TRBD2 (6 bases). The receptor's source is a woman aged 70 to 79 with COVID-19, enrolled during active disease. CDR3 in amino acids: CASSESLAPPRNEQYF. The CDR3 region has the DNA TGCGCCAGCAGTGAGTCCCTAGCGCCCCCAAGGAACGAGCAGTACTTC.